What follows are 30 T cell receptor beta chains derived from one specimen sequenced in a study of blood T cell repertoires in COVID-19. The method was immunoSEQ multiplex PCR; TCRdb's version includes in-frame clones alone and lacks a portion of them. The sample lists about 250,000 clones, about 83% occurring once. The material sequenced was peripheral blood. Receptors originate from a man aged 80 or over with acute or convalescent COVID-19.

V and J are TRBV9 and TRBJ2-2, with TRBD2 as a possible D gene (6 bases). CDR3 size: 16 residues. The germline gives CDR1 SGDLS, CDR2 YYNGEE. V was shortened by 0 bases and J by 0 bases, with 9 bases between the two germline ends. The CDR3 DNA reads as TGTGCCAGCAGCGTAGGGGGACTGCCGAACACCGGGGAGCTGTTTTTT. This encodes CASSVGGLPNTGELFF.

This chain uses TRBV28 with TRBJ1-4; 8 nucleotides match TRBD1. Germline loops: CDR1 MDHEN, CDR2 SYDVKM. Losses at the gene ends were 6 bases for V and 4 bases for J; bases not matched to a gene: 13. The CDR3 loop spans 17 amino acids. CDR3 amino acids: CASRPLVGTGDNEKLFF. CDR3 in DNA: TGTGCCAGCAGGCCTCTTGTGGGGACAGGCGATAATGAAAAACTGTTTTTT.

The chain joins TRBV12-3 or TRBV12-4 to TRBJ2-2, with a weak D call TRBD1 (5 bases). V was clipped by 6 bases and J by 6 bases, with 11 bases between them. This CDR3 is built from 13 residues. Here the CDR3 reads CASRAMGPGELFF. CDR3 DNA: TGTGCCAGCAGGGCCATGGGGCCCGGGGAGCTGTTTTTT.

This clone was counted once. The V gene is TRBV28, the J gene TRBJ1-2; D possibly corresponds to TRBD1 (5 bases). The CDR3 is made up of 11 amino acids. CDR1 and CDR2 from the germline V gene are MDHEN and SYDVKM. V was pared by 4 bases and J by 12 bases, with 12 bases between. The CDR3 spells CASSSATVNTF. In nucleotides, the CDR3 is TGTGCCAGCAGTTCCGCGACAGTAAACACCTTC.

This chain links TRBV7-9 with TRBJ2-2, with D possibly TRBD1 on 6 matching bases. V shed 5 bases and J shed 7 bases, with 11 bases lying between them. The germline V gene encodes CDR1 SEHNR and CDR2 FQNEAQ (reference sequence). CDR3 length: 13 residues. CDR3 in amino acids: CASSQQGNGELFF. The CDR3 DNA reads as TGTGCCAGCAGCCAACAGGGCAACGGGGAGCTGTTTTTT.

This clone appeared once. V usage is TRBV7-8 and J usage is TRBJ2-5; 7 bases align to TRBD1. Germline CDR1 SGHVS, CDR2 FQNEAQ. The V gene end was trimmed by 1 base and the J gene end by 7 bases; junction bases not matched to a gene: 9. The CDR3 covers 15 residues. In nucleotides, the CDR3 is TGTGCCAGCAGCTTAGACTCCACAGGGGAGTTGACCCAGTACTTC. This codes for CASSLDSTGELTQYF.

This chain links TRBV6-6 with TRBJ1-1; 7 positions agree with TRBD1. V was pared by 4 bases and J by 0 bases, with 5 bases of the junction left unmatched. Germline V CDR1 and CDR2: MNHNY, SVGAGI (reference sequence). The CDR3 is made up of 15 amino acids. The CDR3 spells CASSSGQPMNTEAFF. The DNA of the CDR3 is TGTGCCAGCAGTTCGGGACAGCCCATGAACACTGAAGCTTTCTTT.

The chain combines TRBV28 with TRBJ1-1; 8 nucleotides line up with TRBD1. Germline V lookup: CDR1 MDHEN, CDR2 SYDVKM. There are 15 residues in the CDR3. V shed 3 bases, J shed 5 bases, and the junction held 8 bases outside the gene matches. The CDR3 region has the DNA TGTGCCAGCAGTTTCCGGACAGGGTTTAAAACTGAAGCTTTCTTT. This gives the protein CASSFRTGFKTEAFF.

The J gene is TRBJ1-4, the V gene TRBV7-8; D call uncertain. This CDR3 comprises 16 residues. The V end was cut by 5 bases, the J end by 7 bases, with 20 bases between. Germline CDR1 and CDR2: SGHVS and FQNEAQ. CDR3 bases: TGTGCCAGCAGCACCCGACAAGGAAGTCTGAGTGAAAAACTGTTTTTT. This translates into CASSTRQGSLSEKLFF.

The chain uses TRBV4-2 and TRBJ2-1; D is perhaps TRBD2 (5 bases). Germline lookup yields CDR1 LGHNA and CDR2 YNFKEQ. Deletions cut 1 base from V and 0 bases from J, with 10 bases between. The CDR3 spans 16 residues. Here the CDR3 DNA reads TGTGCCAGCAGCCAAGGCGGTGGGAGCTCCTACAATGAGCAGTTCTTC. It is translated as CASSQGGGSSYNEQFF.

The chain joins TRBV6-5 to TRBJ2-6; D may be TRBD1 (6 bases). Germline V gene sequence: CDR1 MNHEY, CDR2 SVGAGI. There are 15 residues in the CDR3. V dropped 7 bases and J dropped 0 bases, with 10 bases sitting between them. CDR3 protein: CASNTGYSGANVLTF. CDR3 nucleotide sequence: TGTGCCAGCAATACAGGGTACTCTGGGGCCAACGTCCTGACTTTC.

This clone has only a few counts. The chain combines TRBV5-4 with TRBJ1-6; TRBD1 agrees at 9 bases. The trim removed 1 base at V and 10 bases at J, leaving 9 bases unmatched. This CDR3 is built from 16 residues. From germline, CDR1 is SGHNT and CDR2 YYREEE (reference sequence). The CDR3 DNA reads as TGTGCCAGCAGCTTGATGAGCGGGACAGGGCAGTCACCCCTCCACTTT. This codes for CASSLMSGTGQSPLHF.

This clone has only one observation. Other DNA sequences in the same sample also yield this CDR3. The rearrangement joins TRBV10-2 to TRBJ2-3, with D unclear. CDR3 length equals 15 residues. Trimming took off 0 bases at V and 0 bases at J, with 7 bases between the two ends. Germline CDR1 and CDR2: WSHSY and SAAADI. CDR3 amino acids: CASSESPVSTDTQYF. DNA for the CDR3: TGCGCCAGCAGTGAGTCACCGGTGAGCACAGATACGCAGTATTTT.

V and J are TRBV7-6 and TRBJ2-5; D possibly corresponds to TRBD2 (7 bases). The V end was cut by 2 bases, the J end by 2 bases, with 15 bases between. This CDR3 has 16 residues. The germline V gene has CDR1 SGHVS and CDR2 FNYEAQ. Here the CDR3 reads CASSLSSGGRQETQYF. In nucleotides, the CDR3 is TGTGCCAGCAGCTTATCGTCCGGGGGGCGACAAGAGACCCAGTACTTC.

The rearrangement uses TRBV2 and TRBJ2-7, with 7 bases matching TRBD1. V dropped 10 bases and J dropped 3; count of bases not matched to a gene: 9. The CDR3 extends over 13 amino acids. Looked up from germline, CDR1 is SNHLY and CDR2 is FYNNEI. CDR3 coding DNA: TGTGCCACCTCACAGGGGCGCCTCTACGAGCAGTACTTC. Amino acids: CATSQGRLYEQYF.

The rearrangement uses TRBV15 and TRBJ2-2; D is undetermined. The germline gives CDR1 LNHNV, CDR2 YYDKDF (reference sequence). V was shortened by 0 bases and J by 6 bases, with 8 bases between the two germline ends. The CDR3 length is 14 residues. CDR3 DNA: TGTGCCACCAGCAGAGATCCAGTGGCCGGGGAGCTGTTTTTT. Its translation: CATSRDPVAGELFF.

In this sample, this clone turned up a few times. The chain combines TRBV6-1 with TRBJ2-3, with 8 positions matching TRBD2. With 2 bases clipped from V and 2 bases from J, the junction kept 12 bases outside the gene matches. The CDR3 consists of 18 residues. CDR1 is MNHNS, CDR2 SASEGT, per germline. CDR3 loop: CASSEIRASGFNTDTQYF. The CDR3 bases are TGTGCCAGCAGTGAAATAAGGGCTAGCGGGTTCAACACAGATACGCAGTATTTT.

The rearrangement links TRBV5-3 to TRBJ1-5, with TRBD1 matching over 11 bases. TRBV5-3 has ORF status, its function being uncertain. The CDR3 length is 17 residues. After removal of 6 bases from V and 1 base from J, the junction contained 9 bases not matched to a gene. CDR3 in amino acids: CARITGTGGPSNQPQHF. DNA of the CDR3: TGTGCCAGAATAACTGGGACAGGGGGTCCAAGCAATCAGCCCCAGCATTTT.

V is TRBV5-1 and J is TRBJ2-5, with TRBD2 matching over 13 bases. Trimming at V came to 3 bases and at J to 8 bases, leaving 10 bases not matched to a gene. CDR3 length equals 16 residues. CDR1 is SGHRS and CDR2 is YFSETQ in the germline V gene. Here the CDR3 DNA reads TGCGCCAGCAGCTCCGGACTAGCGGGGGTGTACGACACCCAGTACTTC. Its translation is CASSSGLAGVYDTQYF. Complete variable domain (other parts from reference TRBV5-1 and TRBJ2-5): KAGVTQTPRYLIKTRGQQVTLSCSPISGHRSVSWYQQTPGQGLQFLFEYFSETQRNKGNFPGRFSGRQFSNSRSEMNVSTLELGDSALYLCASSSGLAGVYDTQYFGPGTRLLVL.

Here the CDR3 reads CASRLGQGASNQPQHF. CDR3 in DNA: TGTGCCAGCAGACTGGGACAGGGGGCTAGCAATCAGCCCCAGCATTTT. The rearrangement links TRBV28 to TRBJ1-5; 12 bases are a match to TRBD1. V trimming: 6 bases; J trimming: 0 bases; junction bases outside the gene matches: 3. The CDR3 sequence is 16 residues long. Germline lookup yields CDR1 MDHEN and CDR2 SYDVKM.

This chain links TRBV12-3 or TRBV12-4 with TRBJ1-2, with D possibly TRBD1 on 5 matching bases. V dropped 6 bases and J dropped 5 bases, with 13 bases sitting between them. CDR3 length: 13 residues. DNA for the CDR3: TGTGCCAGCAGCTTGATGGGGGGGTATGGCTACACCTTC. It yields the protein CASSLMGGYGYTF.

The chain is built from TRBV29-1 and TRBJ1-1; 10 nucleotides align to TRBD1. The CDR3 is made up of 13 amino acids. The V segment lost 6 bases and the J segment 4 bases; nucleotides outside the gene matches: 5. Germline CDR1 is SQVTM and CDR2 is ANQGSEA. The CDR3 reads CSVGDRGLTEAFF. For the CDR3, the DNA is TGCAGCGTCGGTGACAGGGGGCTCACTGAAGCTTTCTTT.

The chain uses TRBV6-1 and TRBJ2-7, with TRBD1 matching over 8 bases. The CDR3 contains 15 residues. Losses at the gene ends were 3 bases for V and 5 bases for J; bases not matched to a gene: 9. Looked up from germline, CDR1 is MNHNS and CDR2 is SASEGT. CDR3 protein: CASSDAVRGPNEQYF. CDR3 bases: TGTGCCAGCAGTGATGCAGTCAGGGGGCCAAACGAGCAGTACTTC.

J is TRBJ1-1 and V is TRBV28; possible D gene TRBD1, 6 bases. The CDR3 loop spans 15 amino acids. The V end was cut by 3 bases, the J end by 4 bases, with 15 bases between. Germline V gene lookup returns CDR1 MDHEN and CDR2 SYDVKM. The CDR3, as DNA: TGTGCCAGCAGTTTTGGGGGCGCGTTGGGCACTGAAGCTTTCTTT. It translates to CASSFGGALGTEAFF.

The chain recombines TRBV7-2 with TRBJ2-7; D remains unclear. From germline, CDR1 is SGHTA and CDR2 FQGNSA. This CDR3 is built from 14 residues. V lost 1 base and J 3 bases, leaving 10 bases between the germline ends. CDR3 nucleotides: TGTGCCAGCAGCTTAGGCAGGTTGGGCTACGAGCAGTACTTC. This gives the protein CASSLGRLGYEQYF.

J is TRBJ2-1 and V is TRBV3-1 (or the pseudogene TRBV3-2), with 8 bases lining up with TRBD2. Germline CDR1 reads LGHDT; CDR2 reads YNNKEL (reference sequence). There are 18 residues in the CDR3. Trimming cost V 4 bases and J 0 bases; bases outside gene matches: 11. The CDR3 nucleotides are TGTGCCAGCAGCCCACGCCCCCCCAGCGGGGGCTCCTACAATGAGCAGTTCTTC. It is translated as CASSPRPPSGGSYNEQFF.

The J gene is TRBJ2-1, the V gene TRBV7-3; 11 bases fit TRBD2. Germline CDR1 reads SGHTA; CDR2 reads FQGTGA. The trim removed 2 bases at V and 10 bases at J, leaving 7 bases unmatched. CDR3 length: 15 residues. Here the CDR3 reads CASSLLAGGPQEQFF. CDR3 sequence (DNA): TGTGCCAGCAGCTTATTAGCGGGAGGGCCTCAGGAGCAGTTCTTC.

The chain recombines TRBV29-1 with TRBJ2-1, with 15 bases identical to TRBD2. CDR3 length: 15 amino acids. V shed 6 bases, J shed 5 bases, and the junction held 5 bases outside the gene matches. Per the germline V gene, CDR1 is SQVTM and CDR2 is ANQGSEA. CDR3 loop: CSVSGTSGGHNEQFF. The CDR3 DNA reads TGCAGCGTGTCCGGGACTAGCGGGGGGCACAATGAGCAGTTCTTC.

CDR3 nucleotide sequence: TGTGCCAGCAGCTTGGTCCAGGGGTCGGGGCAGCCCCAGCATTTT. As protein: CASSLVQGSGQPQHF. The rearrangement joins TRBV5-5 to TRBJ1-5; tentative D call: TRBD1 (6 bases). The germline V gene encodes CDR1 SGHKS and CDR2 YYEKEE (reference sequence). The length of the CDR3 is 15 residues. Between the trimmed V and J ends, which lost 0 bases and 7 bases, there was a span of 14 bases. Looking up the rest from reference TRBV5-5 and TRBJ1-5 gives the full variable domain: DAGVTQSPTHLIKTRGQQVTLRCSPISGHKSVSWYQQVLGQGPQFIFQYYEKEERGRGNFPDRFSARQFPNYSSELNVNALLLGDSALYLCASSLVQGSGQPQHFGDGTRLSIL.

The gene calls are TRBV5-8 and TRBJ1-2; 8 nucleotides align to TRBD1. With 4 bases clipped from V and 2 bases from J, the junction kept 4 bases outside the gene matches. CDR1 and CDR2 from the germline V gene are SGHTS and YDEGEE. The CDR3 is 14 amino acids. CDR3 sequence: CASSPRTGNYGYTF. In nucleotides, the CDR3 is TGTGCCAGCAGCCCCCGGACAGGGAACTATGGCTACACCTTC.